A single sample is the source of the 30 T cell receptor beta chains below, sequenced in a study of blood T cell repertoires in COVID-19. Profiled with immunoSEQ multiplex PCR; TCRdb holds only in-frame clones, not every one. The repertoire holds approximately 97,000 clones, over 65% seen once, with roughly 4% in the top ten. The sequenced material came from peripheral blood. The receptors come from a human donor in a cohort sampled during active COVID-19.

The V gene is TRBV5-4, the J gene TRBJ2-7; 7 bases agree with TRBD2. Germline V gene sequence: CDR1 SGHNT, CDR2 YYREEE (reference sequence). The V segment lost 1 base and the J segment 7 bases; nucleotides outside the gene matches: 8. CDR3 size: 14 residues. For the CDR3, the DNA is TGTGCCAGCAGCTTGCCCAGCACGGGAGGTGAGCAGTACTTC. Translated: CASSLPSTGGEQYF.

The chain couples TRBV5-4 to TRBJ1-3; tentatively, D is TRBD1 (5 bases). The CDR3 sequence is 14 residues long. Germline V gene lookup returns CDR1 SGHNT and CDR2 YYREEE (reference sequence). Trimming left V 1 base short and J 1 base short, with 6 bases between. The CDR3 region is CASSLQGSGNTIYF. CDR3 nucleotide sequence: TGTGCCAGCAGCTTGCAGGGTTCTGGAAACACCATATATTTT. The whole variable domain, filled in from reference TRBV5-4 and TRBJ1-3, reads ETGVTQSPTHLIKTRGQQVTLRCSSQSGHNTVSWYQQALGQGPQFIFQYYREEENGRGNFPPRFSGLQFPNYSSELNVNALELDDSALYLCASSLQGSGNTIYFGEGSWLTVV.

The chain employs TRBV12-3 or TRBV12-4 and TRBJ1-1; weak D call: TRBD1 (6 bases). The CDR3 is made up of 13 amino acids. Trimming took off 8 bases at V and 2 bases at J, with 12 bases between the two ends. CDR3 amino acids: CASSLTGNTEAFF. In DNA, the CDR3 is TGTGCCAGCTCCCTGACAGGAAACACTGAAGCTTTCTTT.

The rearrangement uses TRBV27 and TRBJ1-2; possible D gene TRBD1, 5 bases. The germline V gene has CDR1 MNHEY and CDR2 SMNVEV (reference sequence). The CDR3 is 14 residues long. Trimming stripped 3 bases from V and 7 bases from J, with 15 bases between. As DNA, the CDR3 is TGTGCCAGCAGTTTCAGGGCAGGGCAGGCTGGCTACACCTTC. This gives the protein CASSFRAGQAGYTF.

The V call is TRBV5-4, the J call TRBJ2-5; possible D gene TRBD1, 6 bases. The CDR3 runs 16 residues. CDR1 is SGHNT and CDR2 is YYREEE in the germline V gene (reference sequence). Trimming shortened V by 4 bases and J by 4 bases, and 20 bases separated the two germline ends. The CDR3 coding sequence is TGTGCCAGCAGCCAAGGTGGGACAAAAGGCGGAGAGACCCAGTACTTC. Amino acid sequence: CASSQGGTKGGETQYF.

This chain joins TRBV7-2 and TRBJ1-2, with unresolved D. V lost 7 bases and J 8 bases, leaving 17 bases between the germline ends. CDR1 and CDR2 from the germline V gene are SGHTA and FQGNSA. The CDR3 spans 13 residues. Here the CDR3 reads CASTDQAPRGYTF. In DNA, the CDR3 is TGTGCCAGCACTGACCAGGCTCCTCGAGGCTACACCTTC. The whole variable domain, filled in from reference TRBV7-2 and TRBJ1-2, reads GAGVSQSPSNKVTEKGKDVELRCDPISGHTALYWYRQSLGQGLEFLIYFQGNSAPDKSGLPSDRFSAERTGGSVSTLTIQRTQQEDSAVYLCASTDQAPRGYTFGSGTRLTVV.

The V call is TRBV29-1, the J call TRBJ2-2, with 8 bases identical to TRBD2. The germline V gene encodes CDR1 SQVTM and CDR2 ANQGSEA. V lost 1 base to trimming and J lost 0 bases; unmatched junction nucleotides: 7. CDR3 length equals 17 residues. The CDR3 bases are TGCAGCGTTGAAGTACGGGGGGGATTCGCGAACACCGGGGAGCTGTTTTTT. This sequence encodes CSVEVRGGFANTGELFF.

This clone was detected only once. The genes are TRBV27 and TRBJ2-5; 10 bases agree with TRBD1. Losses at the gene ends were 7 bases for V and 2 bases for J; bases not matched to a gene: 7. The CDR3 totals 15 residues. From germline, CDR1 is MNHEY and CDR2 SMNVEV (reference sequence). CDR3 sequence reads: CASNSDRGRQETQYF. The CDR3 region has the DNA TGTGCCAGCAACTCCGACAGGGGGCGGCAAGAGACCCAGTACTTC.

The chain uses TRBV7-2 and TRBJ2-5; 12 nucleotides align to TRBD2. V was pared by 3 bases and J by 3 bases, with 5 bases of the junction left unmatched. Germline CDR1 and CDR2: SGHTA and FQGNSA. This CDR3 contains 16 residues. CDR3 DNA sequence: TGTGCCAGCAGCTTTACCGGACTAGCGGGGAAAGAGACCCAGTACTTC. Translation gives CASSFTGLAGKETQYF.

This chain joins TRBV5-5 and TRBJ1-1, with a weak D call TRBD1 (6 bases). This CDR3 region has 15 residues. V was cut by 3 bases and J by 0 bases, with 12 bases left in between. The germline V gene has CDR1 SGHKS and CDR2 YYEKEE (reference sequence). The CDR3 sequence: CASSYGTPMNTEAFF. The CDR3 DNA sequence: TGTGCCAGCAGCTACGGGACACCGATGAACACTGAAGCTTTCTTT. Together with reference TRBV5-5 and TRBJ1-1, the CDR3 gives the full variable domain: DAGVTQSPTHLIKTRGQQVTLRCSPISGHKSVSWYQQVLGQGPQFIFQYYEKEERGRGNFPDRFSARQFPNYSSELNVNALLLGDSALYLCASSYGTPMNTEAFFGQGTRLTVV.

The gene calls are TRBV5-4 and TRBJ2-6; 8 bases match TRBD1. The CDR3 totals 16 residues. Germline values: CDR1 SGHNT, CDR2 YYREEE (reference sequence). Trimming cost V 2 bases and J 2 bases; bases outside gene matches: 3. The CDR3 sequence is CASSLPGGAGANVLTF. The DNA for the CDR3 is TGTGCCAGCAGCTTACCAGGGGGCGCTGGGGCCAACGTCCTGACTTTC.

The chain combines TRBV5-5 with TRBJ1-4; D remains unclear. The length of the CDR3 is 10 residues. CDR1 SGHKS and CDR2 YYEKEE come from the germline V gene (reference sequence). V was clipped by 9 bases and J by 11 bases, with 11 bases between them. The CDR3 region is CATLEGKLFF. The CDR3 DNA is TGTGCCACTTTGGAGGGTAAACTGTTTTTT.

The V call is TRBV9, the J call TRBJ2-5; D may be TRBD1 (6 bases). Per germline, CDR1 SGDLS and CDR2 YYNGEE. CDR3 length: 15 amino acids. V was clipped by 0 bases and J by 5 bases, with 14 bases between them. Here the CDR3 reads CASSVGATQGETQYF. Written as DNA, the CDR3 is TGTGCCAGCAGCGTAGGGGCCACCCAGGGGGAGACCCAGTACTTC.

The genes are TRBV7-8 and TRBJ2-3; 9 nucleotides match TRBD1. CDR1 and CDR2 from the germline V gene are SGHVS and FQNEAQ. V lost 7 bases to trimming and J lost 6 bases; unmatched junction nucleotides: 14. The CDR3 consists of 16 residues. The CDR3 loop reads CASTFQTGGLVDTQYF. The CDR3, as DNA: TGTGCCAGCACGTTTCAGACAGGGGGGCTGGTTGATACGCAGTATTTT. The full variable domain, in which reference TRBV7-8 and TRBJ2-3 provide the parts outside the CDR3, is GAGVSQSPRYKVAKRGQDVALRCDPISGHVSLFWYQQALGQGPEFLTYFQNEAQLDKSGLPSDRFFAERPEGSVSTLKIQRTQQEDSAVYLCASTFQTGGLVDTQYFGPGTRLTVL.

The chain combines TRBV24-1 with TRBJ1-2; 9 positions match TRBD1. There are 16 residues in the CDR3. Germline-derived CDR1 and CDR2 are KGHDR and SFDVKD. The J segment lost 3 bases and the V segment lost 2 bases, leaving 6 bases of the junction unmatched. In nucleotides, the CDR3 is TGTGCCACCAGTGATTCCGGGACAGGGAAGGACTATGGCTACACCTTC. It codes for CATSDSGTGKDYGYTF.

The chain links TRBV28 to TRBJ1-2; TRBD1 is a possible D gene (6 bases). V gave up 3 bases and J gave up 8 bases, with 13 bases separating them. CDR1 and CDR2 (germline): MDHEN, SYDVKM. The CDR3 has 13 residues. The CDR3 nucleotides are TGTGCCAGCAGTTTTAGGGGGTCCCAGGGCTACACCTTC. Translated: CASSFRGSQGYTF.

In DNA form, the CDR3 reads TGTGCCAGCAGCTCTCAGCTAGCGGGGGGGCCATTTGAGCAGTTCTTC. Amino acids: CASSSQLAGGPFEQFF. J is TRBJ2-1 and V is TRBV5-4, with TRBD2 matching 12 bases. Germline trimming cut 3 bases from V and 9 bases from J; bases unmatched to any gene: 10. Germline V gene sequence: CDR1 SGHNT, CDR2 YYREEE (reference sequence). This CDR3 has 16 residues.

The chain couples TRBV7-2 to TRBJ1-5, with D hard to call. CDR3 length: 14 residues. V lost 5 bases, J lost 2 bases, and 10 bases lay in between. Per the germline V gene, CDR1 is SGHTA and CDR2 is FQGNSA. The DNA of the CDR3 is TGTGCCAGCAGCGAGGGAATCGGCAATCAGCCCCAGCATTTT. It codes for CASSEGIGNQPQHF.

V is TRBV7-9 and J is TRBJ2-3, with 9 bases that match TRBD1. The V gene end was trimmed by 3 bases and the J gene end by 5 bases; junction bases not matched to a gene: 15. The germline gives CDR1 SEHNR, CDR2 FQNEAQ (reference sequence). The CDR3 has 18 amino acids. The CDR3 region has the DNA TGTGCCAGCAGCTTCGGACCTACAGGGGGCGCTGGGGGAGATACGCAGTATTTT. It is translated as CASSFGPTGGAGGDTQYF. The full variable domain, with the rest looked up from reference TRBV7-9 and TRBJ2-3, is DTGVSQNPRHKITKRGQNVTFRCDPISEHNRLYWYRQTLGQGPEFLTYFQNEAQLEKSRLLSDRFSAERPKGSFSTLEIQRTEQGDSAMYLCASSFGPTGGAGGDTQYFGPGTRLTVL.

The sample holds one count of this clone. The gene calls are TRBV6-2 or TRBV6-3 and TRBJ1-3, with D maybe TRBD1 (5 bases). V shed 4 bases and J shed 1 base, with 8 bases lying between them. Germline V gives CDR1 MNHEY, CDR2 SVGEGT. CDR3 size: 14 residues. CDR3: CASSSQASGNTIYF. In DNA, the CDR3 is TGTGCCAGCAGTTCACAGGCTTCTGGAAACACCATATATTTT.

This chain connects TRBV3-1 (or the pseudogene TRBV3-2) to TRBJ1-5; TRBD1 agrees at 8 bases. Trimming cost V 0 bases and J 9 bases; bases outside gene matches: 10. This CDR3 has 16 amino acids. CDR1 LGHDT and CDR2 YNNKEL come from the germline V gene (reference sequence). The CDR3 bases are TGTGCCAGCAGCCAAGAGCAGGGGGCGCAGGGAGGGCCCCAGCATTTT. Protein product: CASSQEQGAQGGPQHF.

The chain joins TRBV7-2 to TRBJ2-1; the match to TRBD2 covers 11 bases. V lost 5 bases to trimming and J lost 0 bases; unmatched junction nucleotides: 9. Per germline, CDR1 SGHTA and CDR2 FQGNSA. The CDR3 totals 18 residues. Here the CDR3 DNA reads TGTGCCAGCAGCCAATACCTCGGACTAGCGGGCTCCTACAATGAGCAGTTCTTC. Translation gives CASSQYLGLAGSYNEQFF. The full variable domain, its missing parts supplied by reference TRBV7-2 and TRBJ2-1, is GAGVSQSPSNKVTEKGKDVELRCDPISGHTALYWYRQSLGQGLEFLIYFQGNSAPDKSGLPSDRFSAERTGGSVSTLTIQRTQQEDSAVYLCASSQYLGLAGSYNEQFFGPGTRLTVL.

The chain has TRBV19 and TRBJ1-3; tentatively, D is TRBD1 (6 bases). This CDR3 is 15 amino acids long. Looked up from germline, CDR1 is LNHDA and CDR2 is SQIVND (reference sequence). V shed 9 bases and J shed 1 base, with 16 bases lying between them. The DNA of the CDR3 is TGTGCCAGCAAAGACTTCAGGGGATCTGGAAACACCATATATTTT. Residues: CASKDFRGSGNTIYF.

The chain links TRBV18 to TRBJ2-2; 8 nucleotides line up with TRBD2. The CDR3 runs 16 residues. V was pared by 6 bases and J by 0 bases, with 6 bases of the junction left unmatched. Germline CDR1 KGHSH, CDR2 LQKENI. The CDR3 DNA reads as TGTGCCAGCTCTGCCACTAGCGGTTCGAACACCGGGGAGCTGTTTTTT. It is translated as CASSATSGSNTGELFF.

The chain has TRBV9 and TRBJ2-1, with 10 bases aligning to TRBD2. Germline CDR1 reads SGDLS; CDR2 reads YYNGEE. The ends lost 4 bases at V and 7 bases at J; junction bases unmatched: 8. The length of the CDR3 is 15 residues. The CDR3 DNA is TGTGCCAGCAGCCCAGTAGCGGGGGGTTTTAATGAGCAGTTCTTC. It yields the protein CASSPVAGGFNEQFF.

The rearrangement uses TRBV18 and TRBJ1-1; D remains unclear. Germline assignment: CDR1 KGHSH and CDR2 LQKENI. The CDR3 sequence is 14 residues long. Trimming removed 6 bases at V and 3 bases at J, with 14 bases between. For the CDR3, the DNA is TGTGCCAGCTCCTACTCAGGCACCCACACTGAAGCTTTCTTT. Amino acids: CASSYSGTHTEAFF.

The chain is built from TRBV3-1 (or the pseudogene TRBV3-2) and TRBJ2-7; 9 nucleotides match TRBD2. Per germline, CDR1 LGHDT and CDR2 YNNKEL (reference sequence). Trimming removed 4 bases from V and 2 bases from J; junction bases left unmatched: 9. There are 16 residues in the CDR3. CDR3: CASSPFLAGLTYEQYF. The CDR3 DNA sequence: TGTGCCAGCAGCCCTTTCCTAGCGGGGCTAACCTACGAGCAGTACTTC.

The chain carries TRBV6-5 and TRBJ2-3; possibly TRBD1 for D (6 bases). The CDR3 extends over 15 amino acids. CDR1 and CDR2 (germline): MNHEY, SVGAGI. Trimming pared 5 bases from V and 0 bases from J, leaving 12 bases between. The CDR3 region has the DNA TGTGCCAGCAGTATGGCCGGACAGAGCACAGATACGCAGTATTTT. Amino acids: CASSMAGQSTDTQYF.

The chain has TRBV6-2 or TRBV6-3 and TRBJ1-1; D may be TRBD1 (6 bases). From germline, CDR1 is MNHEY and CDR2 SVGEGT. Trimming pared 4 bases from V and 5 bases from J, leaving 11 bases between. The CDR3 extends over 13 amino acids. CDR3 DNA sequence: TGTGCCAGCAGTTGGGGGCCGCGTACTGAAGCTTTCTTT. It yields the protein CASSWGPRTEAFF.

The chain carries TRBV13 and TRBJ1-3; D is unresolved. The CDR3 runs 14 residues. Trimming removed 6 bases at V and 8 bases at J, with 17 bases between. The germline CDR1 and CDR2 sequences are PRHDT and FYEKMQ (reference sequence). CDR3 in amino acids: CASSRILGGDTIYF. Here the CDR3 DNA reads TGTGCCAGCAGTAGGATTCTAGGAGGAGACACCATATATTTT. The full variable domain, in which reference TRBV13 and TRBJ1-3 provide the parts outside the CDR3, is AAGVIQSPRHLIKEKRETATLKCYPIPRHDTVYWYQQGPGQDPQFLISFYEKMQSDKGSIPDRFSAQQFSDYHSELNMSSLELGDSALYFCASSRILGGDTIYFGEGSWLTVV.